Presented here are 10 T cell receptor beta chains from one specimen sequenced in a study of cytomegalovirus exposure and HLA in healthy donors. The repertoire was sequenced with immunoSEQ multiplex PCR; TCRdb's copy has only in-frame clones and lacks some. The sample carries roughly 250,000 clones, 70% to 90% recorded once. Specimen: PBMCs. These receptors originate from a woman younger than 45 in good health and CMV-seropositive.

The rearrangement uses TRBV29-1 and TRBJ2-7, with D possibly TRBD1 on 6 matching bases. V lost 4 bases, J lost 3 bases, and 16 bases lay in between. Germline lookup yields CDR1 SQVTM and CDR2 ANQGSEA. The CDR3 is 14 amino acids. CDR3 nucleotide sequence: TGCAGCGTTGCCCCCAGGGGCCATGTCTACGAGCAGTACTTC. Amino acids: CSVAPRGHVYEQYF.

The chain recombines TRBV28 with TRBJ1-2; perhaps TRBD1 as D (5 bases). CDR1 is MDHEN, CDR2 SYDVKM, per germline. V lost 7 bases to trimming and J lost 8 bases, with 14 bases between them. The CDR3 is 12 amino acids. CDR3 nucleotides: TGTGCCAGCAACTTAAGGGGTCGCGGCTACACCTTC. It is translated as CASNLRGRGYTF.

This chain links TRBV5-1 with TRBJ2-1, with D hard to call. This CDR3 has 16 amino acids. Germline V gives CDR1 SGHRS, CDR2 YFSETQ. V was pared by 0 bases and J by 0 bases, with 10 bases between. This CDR3 is CASSLAFVSSYNEQFF. The CDR3 DNA follows: TGCGCCAGCAGCTTGGCCTTCGTTAGCTCCTACAATGAGCAGTTCTTC.

The chain has TRBV7-8 and TRBJ1-4; 8 positions match TRBD1. V gave up 2 bases and J gave up 10 bases; unmatched junction bases: 6. The CDR3 has 14 residues. Germline CDR1 and CDR2: SGHVS and FQNEAQ. CDR3 loop: CASSLQGAGGKLFF. CDR3 nucleotide sequence: TGTGCCAGCAGCTTACAGGGGGCCGGGGGAAAACTGTTTTTT.

The chain has TRBV25-1 and TRBJ2-3; TRBD2 matches 9 bases. The CDR3 is 17 residues long. Germline CDR1 MGHDK, CDR2 SYGVNS. The trim removed 5 bases at V and 1 base at J, leaving 10 bases unmatched. CDR3 region: CASSRGSGGFGTDTQYF. In DNA form, the CDR3 reads TGTGCCAGCAGTAGGGGTAGCGGGGGATTCGGCACAGATACGCAGTATTTT.

This clone was seen more than once but under ten times. The CDR3 nucleotides read TGTGCCAGCAGTTATCGGGAGGGGACAGATACGCAGTATTTT. This encodes CASSYREGTDTQYF. This chain links TRBV6-5 with TRBJ2-3, with 8 positions matching TRBD2. CDR1 is MNHEY and CDR2 is SVGAGI in the germline V gene. V was pared by 3 bases and J by 3 bases, with 2 bases of the junction left unmatched. This CDR3 contains 14 residues.

The chain has TRBV5-1 and TRBJ1-4, with 9 bases matching TRBD1. Germline V gene data show CDR1 as SGHRS and CDR2 as YFSETQ. There are 16 residues in the CDR3. V shed 4 bases, J shed 3 bases, and the junction held 7 bases outside the gene matches. The CDR3 bases are TGCGCCAGCAGCCAGGACAGGGGTAGAGCTAATGAAAAACTGTTTTTT. Encoded protein: CASSQDRGRANEKLFF.

This rearrangement joins TRBV27 to TRBJ2-5; possible D gene TRBD1, 5 bases. The DNA end is more similar to TRBJ2-7, so the J call may be wrong. Per germline, CDR1 MNHEY and CDR2 SMNVEV (reference sequence). CDR3 size: 17 residues. CDR3 sequence: CASSLKRGQGRTYEQYF. The CDR3 DNA reads TGTGCCAGCAGTTTAAAGCGTGGGCAGGGTAGGACCTACGAGCAGTACTTC.

CDR3 amino acids: CASRRQGTGETQYF. In nucleotides, the CDR3 is TGTGCCAGCAGGAGACAGGGGACTGGGGAGACCCAGTACTTC. The chain has TRBV2 and TRBJ2-5; 8 nucleotides match TRBD1. From germline, CDR1 is SNHLY and CDR2 FYNNEI. With V trimmed by 6 bases and J by 5 bases, 8 bases remained unmatched. This CDR3 is 14 amino acids long.

The J gene is TRBJ2-1, the V gene TRBV30; 12 bases align to TRBD1. This CDR3 is 17 amino acids long. J gave up 7 bases and V 0 bases, and 10 bases lay outside the gene matches. Germline V gives CDR1 GTSNPN, CDR2 SVGIG (reference sequence). CDR3 amino acids: CAWSVSRDRGLWNEQFF. The CDR3 DNA reads TGTGCCTGGAGTGTATCCCGGGACAGGGGGCTTTGGAATGAGCAGTTCTTC.